These T cell receptor beta chains were read from a single sample in a study of cytomegalovirus exposure and HLA in healthy donors. Sequencing was performed with immunoSEQ multiplex PCR; in TCRdb, only in-frame clones are kept and a portion is missing. The table records 150,000 to 170,000 clones, roughly 74% of them present only once. The sample comprised PBMCs. The receptors originated from a man aged 18 to 29 in good health and CMV-seronegative. Each CDR3 is given with its conserved first and last residue. The D gene is left open where the match is weak.

d_call	v_call	cdr3_length	j_call	cdr3_aa
-	TRBV2	14	TRBJ2-7	CASGTREFPYEQYF
-	TRBV5-1	11	TRBJ1-4	CASRVDEKLFF
TRBD1	TRBV5-8	16	TRBJ2-6	CASTKQGFSGANGLTF
-	TRBV5-1	15	TRBJ1-1	CASSGGGVGNTEAFF
TRBD1	TRBV7-2	14	TRBJ2-5	CASSFNRGEETQYF
TRBD1	TRBV10-3	14	TRBJ1-1	CAIKETGGPTEAFF
-	TRBV4-2	17	TRBJ2-7	CASSQDKQGRGPYEQYF
TRBD1	TRBV6-1	14	TRBJ1-1	CASSVGTENTEAFF
-	TRBV21-1	15	TRBJ1-4	CASSKGQGAGEKLFF
-	TRBV9	16	TRBJ2-3	CASSVWKGGGTDTQYF
TRBD2	TRBV7-9	16	TRBJ2-3	CASSFPVLAGGDTQYF
-	TRBV13	14	TRBJ1-1	CASSLVEGWSEAFF
-	TRBV10-3	15	TRBJ2-3	CAIGSRSTSTDTQYF
-	TRBV2	13	TRBJ1-5	CASTQGVAQPQHF
TRBD1	TRBV10-1	13	TRBJ2-5	CASSGTDQETQYF
TRBD2	TRBV11-2	11	TRBJ2-5	CASSSLADQYF
-	TRBV4-1	16	TRBJ2-1	CASSQDTGGSHNEQFF
-	TRBV13	18	TRBJ2-3	CASSLGGFAGSNTDTQYF
TRBD1	TRBV5-1	13	TRBJ1-1	CASSSQGATEAFF
-	TRBV5-1	13	TRBJ1-1	CASSLRGGTEAFF
-	TRBV7-2	13	TRBJ1-5	CASSPRGHQPQHF
TRBD1	TRBV18	14	TRBJ2-1	CASSRQGPYNEQFF
TRBD1	TRBV4-1	14	TRBJ2-3	CASRRTGGTDTQYF
TRBD2	TRBV29-1	15	TRBJ2-5	CSVVTQGTSRETQYF
TRBD1	TRBV6-5	14	TRBJ1-1	CASCRDRGDTEAFF
-	TRBV7-9	13	TRBJ2-1	CASSLVGNNEQFF
-	TRBV5-1	15	TRBJ1-1	CASSEPTVMNTEAFF
-	TRBV7-2	17	TRBJ2-2	CASSLSPGVQYTGELFF
TRBD1	TRBV6-5	13	TRBJ1-5	CASRTGKNQPQHF
-	TRBV7-9	14	TRBJ2-1	CASSFRLAYNEQFF
TRBD2	TRBV2	14	TRBJ2-7	CASSEGAGGGEQYF
-	TRBV30	13	TRBJ2-7	CAWSVSLHYEQYF
TRBD2	TRBV27	19	TRBJ2-4	CASSALTSGGTLAKNIQYF
-	TRBV6-1	13	TRBJ1-2	CASSEDHRVPYTF
TRBD2	TRBV7-8	18	TRBJ2-1	CASSLLAGVVSSYNEQFF
-	TRBV19	14	TRBJ1-5	CASTRPEGNQPQHF
-	TRBV5-1	15	TRBJ1-2	CASSLGTPRAYGYTF
-	TRBV6-5	15	TRBJ1-1	CASSYFLGAHAEAFF
-	TRBV29-1	12	-	CSVEGQGYEQYF
TRBD2	TRBV5-1	18	TRBJ2-1	CASSLGTSGVSSYNEQFF
TRBD2	TRBV4-2	19	TRBJ2-3	CASSQGLAGGGVSTDTQYF
-	TRBV11-2	13	TRBJ2-3	CASSLWAVNTQYF